These 2 T cell receptor beta chains came from one sample sequenced in a study of long-term antiretroviral therapy in people with HIV (dated by TCRdb to between 2021 and 2024). The immunoSEQ hsTCRB v3.0 assay was used at survey level resolution for TRB variable region sequencing. The table comes from immuneACCESS by way of TCRdb, which keeps in-frame sequences with V and J called. Part of the clones is missing from these tables; in studies checked, under half for an unresolved V gene and the rest for unknown reasons. This sample holds tens of thousands of clones; roughly 85% were observed only once. The ten most abundant clones make up 4.5% to 6% of the sample. The sample here was unsorted PBMCs, taken 3.1 years after starting antiretroviral therapy. Source of these receptors: a woman between 50 and 59 years old with HIV.

The chain uses TRBV4-3 and TRBJ2-7; 9 bases map to TRBD2. CDR1 and CDR2 from the germline V gene are LGHNA and YSLEER. The V segment lost 1 base and the J segment 4 bases; nucleotides outside the gene matches: 5. This CDR3 comprises 15 residues. CDR3 in DNA: TGCGCCAGCAGCCAAGTGGTAGCGGGGGAGTACGAGCAGTACTTC. Protein product: CASSQVVAGEYEQYF.

This clone was seen once. The V and J genes are TRBV7-3 and TRBJ2-5; D remains ambiguous. Per germline, CDR1 SGHTA and CDR2 FQGTGA. Trimming pared 5 bases from V and 1 base from J, leaving 11 bases between. CDR3 length equals 14 residues. The CDR3 sequence is CASSPTAAQETQYF. The DNA for the CDR3 is TGTGCCAGCAGCCCTACGGCCGCCCAAGAGACCCAGTACTTC. The full variable domain, rest sourced from reference TRBV7-3 and TRBJ2-5, is GAGVSQTPSNKVTEKGKYVELRCDPISGHTALYWYRQSLGQGPEFLIYFQGTGAADDSGLPNDRFFAVRPEGSVSTLKIQRTERGDSAVYLCASSPTAAQETQYFGPGTRLLVL.